These T cell receptor beta chains were read from a single sample in a study. TCRdb recomputed calls from the RT-PCR reads with MiXCR, one row per CDR3 protein. The repertoire holds about 680,000 distinct CDR3 sequences, with 14% as singletons. The sample consisted of memory CD4+ T cells from blood. These receptor sequences come from a female donor in good health, serving as a healthy control. The CDR3 runs from the conserved cysteine through the conserved F or W. D genes are given only for firm matches. Clone size is shown for a subset of rows, as once, few, many or a class of expanded clone.

abundance: .; v_gene: TRBV7-2; d_gene: TRBD2; j_gene: TRBJ2-3; CDR3nt: TGTGCCAGCAGCTTATTTCGGTCGGGAGGGCCCTCAGATACGCAGTATTTT; CDR3aa: CASSLFRSGGPSDTQYF
abundance: .; v_gene: TRBV5-5; d_gene: TRBD1; j_gene: TRBJ2-2; CDR3nt: TGTGCCAGCAGCTTGGGATGGGCGGAGACAGGGGGCTACACCGGGGAGCTGTTTTTT; CDR3aa: CASSLGWAETGGYTGELFF
abundance: .; v_gene: TRBV7-2; d_gene: .; j_gene: TRBJ1-5; CDR3nt: TGTGCCAGCAGCGATCAGGGACCCCTTAGCAATCAGCCCCAGCATTTT; CDR3aa: CASSDQGPLSNQPQHF
abundance: .; v_gene: TRBV20-1; d_gene: .; j_gene: TRBJ1-1; CDR3nt: TGCAGTGCGGGGACGGGACGGGACACTGAAGCTTTCTTT; CDR3aa: CSAGTGRDTEAFF
abundance: few; v_gene: TRBV20-1; d_gene: .; j_gene: TRBJ1-5; CDR3nt: TGCAGTGCTAGTGAGGATCTTACCGGCGGAAAGCCCCAGCATTTT; CDR3aa: CSASEDLTGGKPQHF
abundance: .; v_gene: TRBV7-9; d_gene: .; j_gene: TRBJ1-6; CDR3nt: TGTGCCAGCAGCTTAGGGGAAGCGAATAATTCACCCCTCCACTTT; CDR3aa: CASSLGEANNSPLHF
abundance: few; v_gene: TRBV20-1; d_gene: TRBD1; j_gene: TRBJ2-1; CDR3nt: TGCAGTGCTGGGCTCGGGACAGGTTCTAATGAGCAGTTCTTC; CDR3aa: CSAGLGTGSNEQFF
abundance: many; v_gene: TRBV10-2; d_gene: TRBD2; j_gene: TRBJ2-1; CDR3nt: TGCGCCAGCAGGGATGGTAGCGGGACCTACAATGAGCAGTTCTTC; CDR3aa: CASRDGSGTYNEQFF
abundance: many; v_gene: TRBV4-2; d_gene: .; j_gene: TRBJ2-1; CDR3nt: TGTGCCAGCAGCCGTAGAGGGGTGGTGGAAGCTGGGGTGGATGAGCAGTTCTTC; CDR3aa: CASSRRGVVEAGVDEQFF
abundance: few; v_gene: TRBV28; d_gene: .; j_gene: TRBJ2-1; CDR3nt: TGTGCCAGCAGCAGATTTACAGGGAGGACGGGAGATGAGCAGTTCTTC; CDR3aa: CASSRFTGRTGDEQFF
abundance: .; v_gene: TRBV5-6; d_gene: TRBD1; j_gene: TRBJ2-2; CDR3nt: TGTGCCAGCAGCATAAGGGACAGACACACCGGGGAGCTGTTTTTT; CDR3aa: CASSIRDRHTGELFF
abundance: many; v_gene: TRBV20-1; d_gene: .; j_gene: TRBJ2-4; CDR3nt: TGCAGTGCTCTCCTTGGCGGGGACATTCAGTACTTC; CDR3aa: CSALLGGDIQYF
abundance: few; v_gene: TRBV7-9; d_gene: .; j_gene: TRBJ2-7; CDR3nt: TGTGCCAGCAGCTTTGGGGACGGCGAGCAGTACTTC; CDR3aa: CASSFGDGEQYF
abundance: .; v_gene: TRBV10-3; d_gene: .; j_gene: TRBJ1-1; CDR3nt: TGTGCCATCAGTGTCTATGAGAACACTGAAGCTTTCTTT; CDR3aa: CAISVYENTEAFF
abundance: .; v_gene: TRBV10-1; d_gene: .; j_gene: TRBJ2-2; CDR3nt: TGCGCCAGCAGTGAGGAGGGACGGAACACCGGGGAGCTGTTTTTT; CDR3aa: CASSEEGRNTGELFF
abundance: .; v_gene: TRBV5-6; d_gene: .; j_gene: TRBJ1-2; CDR3nt: TGTGCCAGCAGCACCAGACAGATCTACTATGGCTACACCTTC; CDR3aa: CASSTRQIYYGYTF
abundance: many; v_gene: TRBV4-3; d_gene: .; j_gene: TRBJ2-7; CDR3nt: TGCGCCAGCAGCCAAGGGACGGACGGGCTCGGGGAGCAGTACTTC; CDR3aa: CASSQGTDGLGEQYF
abundance: .; v_gene: TRBV20-1; d_gene: .; j_gene: TRBJ2-3; CDR3nt: TGCAGTGCCGATCCCCGGGACTCAGCAGATACGCAGTATTTT; CDR3aa: CSADPRDSADTQYF
abundance: many; v_gene: TRBV27; d_gene: .; j_gene: TRBJ2-1; CDR3nt: TGTGCCAGCAGTTTAGCGACTAACAATGAGCAGTTCTTC; CDR3aa: CASSLATNNEQFF
abundance: few; v_gene: TRBV5-1; d_gene: TRBD2; j_gene: TRBJ2-5; CDR3nt: TGCGCCAGCAGCCTCGGTAGCGCGGGAGAAGAGACCCAGTACTTC; CDR3aa: CASSLGSAGEETQYF
abundance: many; v_gene: TRBV10-3; d_gene: .; j_gene: TRBJ1-2; CDR3nt: TGTGCCATCAGTGATACGCGGGGAAACTATGGCTACACCTTC; CDR3aa: CAISDTRGNYGYTF
abundance: many; v_gene: TRBV7-2; d_gene: .; j_gene: TRBJ2-1; CDR3nt: TGTGCCAGCAGCTTGCCCGGCCTCTCGAAGTTCTTC; CDR3aa: CASSLPGLSKFF
abundance: few; v_gene: TRBV18; d_gene: .; j_gene: TRBJ2-5; CDR3nt: TGTGCCAGCTCACCATCCTGGGATGAAGAGACCCAGTACTTC; CDR3aa: CASSPSWDEETQYF
abundance: many; v_gene: TRBV10-3; d_gene: TRBD1; j_gene: TRBJ2-3; CDR3nt: TGTGCCATCAGTGGGCGCGGGACAGGGAGCACAGATACGCAGTATTTT; CDR3aa: CAISGRGTGSTDTQYF
abundance: few; v_gene: TRBV7-6; d_gene: TRBD1; j_gene: TRBJ1-1; CDR3nt: TGTGCCAGCAGCCGATCCCCAGCAGGGGGCGACACTGAAGCTTTCTTT; CDR3aa: CASSRSPAGGDTEAFF
abundance: .; v_gene: TRBV20-1; d_gene: .; j_gene: TRBJ1-3; CDR3nt: TGCAGTGTTCGGCAGAGGTCGGACACCATATATTTT; CDR3aa: CSVRQRSDTIYF
abundance: few; v_gene: TRBV15; d_gene: .; j_gene: TRBJ2-7; CDR3nt: TGTGCCACCAGCAGAGATAGCGGGACAGGGATCGAGCAGTACTTC; CDR3aa: CATSRDSGTGIEQYF
abundance: many; v_gene: TRBV15; d_gene: .; j_gene: TRBJ1-5; CDR3nt: TGTGCCACCAGCAGAGAGGGCAGTCGGCAGCCCCAGCATTTT; CDR3aa: CATSREGSRQPQHF
abundance: few; v_gene: TRBV6-1; d_gene: .; j_gene: TRBJ1-5; CDR3nt: TGTGCCAGCAGACAAAGGCTTACGAGCAATCAGCCCCAGCATTTT; CDR3aa: CASRQRLTSNQPQHF
abundance: .; v_gene: TRBV2; d_gene: TRBD2; j_gene: TRBJ2-7; CDR3nt: TGTGCCAGCAGAGCGACTAGCGGGGGGGCAAACGAGCAGTACTTC; CDR3aa: CASRATSGGANEQYF
abundance: few; v_gene: TRBV13; d_gene: .; j_gene: TRBJ2-7; CDR3nt: TGTGCCAGCAGCTCTTGGACTACAAGCTACGAGCAGTACTTC; CDR3aa: CASSSWTTSYEQYF
abundance: many; v_gene: TRBV5-1; d_gene: .; j_gene: TRBJ2-1; CDR3nt: TGCGCCAGCAGCCCCGGTCCAGCCTACAATGAGCAGTTCTTC; CDR3aa: CASSPGPAYNEQFF
abundance: .; v_gene: TRBV3-1; d_gene: TRBD1; j_gene: TRBJ1-5; CDR3nt: TGTGCCAGCAGCCCCAGGCCGGGACAGGGAACTTATCAGCCCCAGCATTTT; CDR3aa: CASSPRPGQGTYQPQHF
abundance: .; v_gene: TRBV5-5; d_gene: .; j_gene: TRBJ2-3; CDR3nt: TGTGCCAGCAGCTTGAGGTTTGAGAAGAGCACAGATACGCAGTATTTT; CDR3aa: CASSLRFEKSTDTQYF
abundance: few; v_gene: TRBV7-2; d_gene: .; j_gene: TRBJ2-3; CDR3nt: TGTGCCAGCAGCTTCGGGGCGGGAGATACGCAGTATTTT; CDR3aa: CASSFGAGDTQYF
abundance: .; v_gene: TRBV12-3/TRBV12-4; d_gene: .; j_gene: TRBJ1-5; CDR3nt: TGTGCCAGCAGTCCCCCCCCCCCCGGGTACGATCAGCCCCAGCATTTT; CDR3aa: CASSPPPPGYDQPQHF
abundance: .; v_gene: TRBV5-1; d_gene: TRBD1; j_gene: TRBJ1-1; CDR3nt: TGCGCCAGCATGGTAGCAGGGGGAAACACTGAAGCTTTCTTT; CDR3aa: CASMVAGGNTEAFF
abundance: .; v_gene: TRBV7-2; d_gene: TRBD1; j_gene: TRBJ1-2; CDR3nt: TGTGCCAGCAGCCGGGACAGGACCCGGCCCTATGGCTACACCTTC; CDR3aa: CASSRDRTRPYGYTF
abundance: .; v_gene: TRBV6-2/TRBV6-3; d_gene: .; j_gene: TRBJ1-5; CDR3nt: TGTGCCAGCAGTTACGACGGTGGGGGGCATCAGCCCCAGCATTTT; CDR3aa: CASSYDGGGHQPQHF
abundance: once; v_gene: TRBV4-1; d_gene: .; j_gene: TRBJ2-3; CDR3nt: TGCGCCAGCAGCCAAGGGGGACCGTGGTCGGGAACAGATACGCAGTATTTT; CDR3aa: CASSQGGPWSGTDTQYF
abundance: .; v_gene: TRBV29-1; d_gene: TRBD2; j_gene: TRBJ2-7; CDR3nt: TGCAGCGTAAGCTTGTTGGCGGGAGTCCCCTACTACTACGAGCAGTACTTC; CDR3aa: CSVSLLAGVPYYYEQYF